This entry features one T cell receptor beta chain sequence. Only in-frame clones appear in the TCRdb table, and some are missing; sequencing was by immunoSEQ multiplex PCR. The table has about 230,000 clones, 65% to 85% seen once; the top ten hold approximately 30%. Germline values: CDR1 KGHDR, CDR2 SFDVKD. The CDR3 covers 14 residues. The V gene end was trimmed by 8 bases and the J gene end by 3 bases; junction bases not matched to a gene: 9. The data derive from a study of blood T cell repertoires in COVID-19. Study at large: Sites across the United States, Italy and Spain contributed samples from acute and convalescent COVID-19. The analysed material was cDNA or gDNA that came from T cells, B-cell-depleted T cells, or PBMCs.

Sequencing was carried out using peripheral blood. This TCR was recovered from a man between 40 and 49 years old with acute or convalescent COVID-19. The chain combines TRBV24-1 with TRBJ2-7, with 7 nucleotides matching TRBD1. The CDR3: CATTPRDSLYEQYF. CDR3 coding DNA: TGTGCCACCACCCCCCGGGACAGTCTCTACGAGCAGTACTTC.